This T cell receptor beta chain is from a study of T cells in narcolepsy. CDR1 and CDR2 from the germline V gene are SEHNR and FQNEAQ (reference sequence). The CDR3 consists of 17 residues. With V trimmed by 1 base and J by 4 bases, 5 bases remained unmatched. Measured with immunoSEQ multiplex PCR; TCRdb has only the in-frame clones, and not every one. Of 9,500 to 12,000 clones listed, around 94% are singletons. Regarding the study as a whole: Healthy controls reportedly lacked the autoreactive clonotypes serially found in patients' blood. Comparing one patient's CSF and blood CD4+ clonotypes highlighted HCRT- and TRIB2-specific autoreactive clonotypes.

Notes on this clone: The target antigen is unknown.

The chain couples TRBV7-9 to TRBJ2-2; 11 bases align to TRBD1. Sequencing was performed on CD45RA- memory CD4+ T cells from PBMCs. The origin of this receptor is a human donor with narcolepsy. The CDR3 sequence is CASSLGRDRGSTGELFF. The CDR3 DNA sequence: TGTGCCAGCAGCTTAGGGCGGGACAGGGGGAGCACCGGGGAGCTGTTTTTT.